The 13 T cell receptor beta chains given below trace back to one sample, sequenced in a study of T cell responses to AZD1222 COVID-19 vaccine. The data were produced by immunoSEQ multiplex PCR, yet TCRdb's version contains in-frame clones alone and is incomplete. The top ten hold about 4.3% of the sample, which has approximately 180,000 clones, 85% to 90% seen once. Here the sequenced sample was peripheral blood, taken 28 days after the second dose of the MenACWY control vaccine. The receptors here all came from an adult who received the MenACWY meningococcal vaccine as a control.

V and J are TRBV29-1 and TRBJ1-5; 8 nucleotides agree with TRBD1. The germline V gene encodes CDR1 SQVTM and CDR2 ANQGSEA. V lost 3 bases, J lost 6 bases, and 10 bases stayed unmatched. This CDR3 has 15 amino acids. The CDR3 region is CSVDSGTGGSQPQHF. The CDR3 DNA reads TGCAGCGTTGACTCCGGGACAGGAGGCAGTCAGCCCCAGCATTTT.

The count of this clone is one. V and J are TRBV30 and TRBJ1-5; a possible D gene is TRBD1 (5 bases). With 2 bases removed from V and 3 bases from J, the gap between germline ends came to 8 bases. The CDR3 sequence is 13 residues long. Germline-derived CDR1 and CDR2 are GTSNPN and SVGIG (reference sequence). The chain's CDR3 is CAWSQGDNQPQHF. The CDR3 region has the DNA TGTGCCTGGAGTCAGGGAGACAATCAGCCCCAGCATTTT.

This clone was recorded only once. The chain links TRBV19 to TRBJ1-2, with TRBD1 identical over 7 bases. The CDR3 sequence is 12 residues long. V lost 7 bases to trimming and J lost 4 bases; unmatched junction nucleotides: 3. CDR1 is LNHDA and CDR2 is SQIVND in the germline V gene (reference sequence). The CDR3 region is CASTGTAYGYTF. In DNA form, the CDR3 reads TGTGCCAGTACCGGGACAGCCTATGGCTACACCTTC.

CDR3 nucleotide sequence: TGTGCCAGCAGCATAGGGGTTGGACATCGCCCTGAAGCTTTCTTT. Translating it yields CASSIGVGHRPEAFF. The rearrangement uses TRBV9 and TRBJ1-1, with a possible D match to TRBD1 (5 bases). Trimming left V 4 bases short and J 6 bases short, with 19 bases between. This CDR3 region has 15 residues. The V gene's germline CDR1 is SGDLS and CDR2 YYNGEE.

The J gene is TRBJ1-4, the V gene TRBV9; 7 bases line up with TRBD1. Germline trimming cut 0 bases from V and 5 bases from J; bases unmatched to any gene: 4. Germline CDR1 is SGDLS and CDR2 is YYNGEE. The CDR3 totals 15 residues. The CDR3: CASSVEQGTNEKLFF. In DNA form, the CDR3 reads TGTGCCAGCAGCGTAGAACAGGGGACGAATGAAAAACTGTTTTTT.

This chain's CDR3 is CAIRLQGGTEAFF. CDR3 DNA sequence: TGTGCCATCAGATTACAGGGGGGCACTGAAGCTTTCTTT. The rearrangement joins TRBV10-3 to TRBJ1-1; 8 nucleotides align to TRBD1. After removal of 6 bases from V and 4 bases from J, the junction contained 4 bases not matched to a gene. This CDR3 comprises 13 residues. CDR1 ENHRY and CDR2 SYGVKD come from the germline V gene.

The V and J genes are TRBV16 and TRBJ1-5; no reliable D call. Per the germline V gene, CDR1 is KGHSY and CDR2 is FQNENV. The length of the CDR3 is 17 residues. The germline V and J ends were trimmed by 0 bases and 4 bases, with 16 bases remaining between them. The CDR3 DNA reads TGTGCCAGCAGCCAATCTATCTCGACGGAGTGGAATCAGCCCCAGCATTTT. It translates to CASSQSISTEWNQPQHF.

The chain couples TRBV5-1 to TRBJ1-1; TRBD1 is a possible D gene (5 bases). The CDR3 has 18 amino acids. Germline V lookup: CDR1 SGHRS, CDR2 YFSETQ. Trimming removed 7 bases at V and 0 bases at J, with 25 bases between. DNA of the CDR3: TGCGCCAGCGGGAAGGGGTACCCCCGTGAGTTCGTGAACACTGAAGCTTTCTTT. Its translation: CASGKGYPREFVNTEAFF.

The chain has TRBV12-5 and TRBJ2-1; 14 bases map to TRBD2. V lost 5 bases, J lost 10 bases, and 4 bases stayed unmatched. The germline gives CDR1 LGHNT, CDR2 FRNRAP. This CDR3 contains 14 residues. CDR3 DNA sequence: TGTGCTAGTGGTCTCGGACTAGCGGGAGGAGAGCAGTTCTTC. Its translation: CASGLGLAGGEQFF.

The chain has TRBV4-3 and TRBJ2-2; unclear D gene. V was cut by 4 bases and J by 5 bases, with 11 bases left in between. Germline V gene sequence: CDR1 LGHNA, CDR2 YSLEER. The CDR3 consists of 14 residues. CDR3 in amino acids: CASSRALQTGELFF. CDR3 DNA: TGCGCCAGCAGCCGGGCTTTGCAAACCGGGGAGCTGTTTTTT.

The chain has TRBV28 and TRBJ1-1; no definite D call. V was pared by 8 bases and J by 4 bases, with 8 bases between. CDR1 is MDHEN and CDR2 is SYDVKM in the germline V gene. The CDR3 is 11 residues long. The CDR3, as DNA: TGTGCCAGCCACCCGGGCACTGAAGCTTTCTTT. It codes for CASHPGTEAFF. Complete variable domain (other parts from reference TRBV28 and TRBJ1-1): DVKVTQSSRYLVKRTGEKVFLECVQDMDHENMFWYRQDPGLGLRLIYFSYDVKMKEKGDIPEGYSVSREKKERFSLILESASTNQTSMYLCASHPGTEAFFGQGTRLTVV.

This clone was recorded only once. The V call is TRBV6-1, the J call TRBJ1-2, with D possibly being TRBD1 (5 bases). In germline, CDR1 is MNHNS, CDR2 SASEGT. The CDR3 spans 15 residues. The V end lost 1 base, the J end lost 4 bases, and 13 bases lay between the germline ends. This CDR3 is CASSEVGESSYGYTF. DNA for the CDR3: TGTGCCAGCAGTGAAGTGGGGGAATCGAGCTATGGCTACACCTTC.

The rearrangement uses TRBV9 and TRBJ2-1; 13 bases map to TRBD2. The CDR3 covers 16 residues. J gave up 7 bases and V 0 bases, and 4 bases lay outside the gene matches. The germline V gene has CDR1 SGDLS and CDR2 YYNGEE. The CDR3 region is CASSVALGLAGNEQFF. The CDR3 DNA reads as TGTGCCAGCAGCGTAGCTTTGGGACTAGCGGGAAATGAGCAGTTCTTC.